Listed below are T cell receptor beta chains from one sample, sequenced in a study of blood T cell repertoires in COVID-19. Only in-frame clones appear in the TCRdb table, and some are missing; sequencing was by immunoSEQ multiplex PCR. The sample carries roughly 200,000 clones, about 90% recorded once. The specimen sequenced was peripheral blood. The receptor set was obtained from a man aged 55 to 70 with active or convalescent COVID-19. The CDR3 runs from the conserved cysteine through the conserved F or W. A D gene is named only where the DNA matches it firmly. Part of the rows lack a size; the others show once, few, many or a class for expanded clones.

TRBV7-8	.	TRBJ2-5	TRBD2	CASSSQGLWVRETQYF	TGTGCCAGCAGCTCGCAGGGACTATGGGTACGAGAGACCCAGTACTTC
TRBV19	.	TRBJ2-1	TRBD2	CASSPGLALGNEQFF	TGTGCCAGTAGTCCAGGACTAGCCCTTGGGAATGAGCAGTTCTTC
TRBV3-1/TRBV3-2	.	TRBJ2-6	.	CASSQMSWANVLTF	TGTGCCAGCAGCCAAATGTCTTGGGCCAACGTCCTGACTTTC
TRBV12-3/TRBV12-4	once	TRBJ1-2	.	CASTSSGYGYTF	TGTGCCAGCACCTCCTCAGGGTACGGCTACACCTTC
TRBV18	.	TRBJ2-6	.	CASSPQWGAGANVLTF	TGTGCCAGCTCACCCCAATGGGGAGCTGGGGCCAACGTCCTGACTTTC
TRBV2	.	TRBJ1-1	.	CASSTGEQTEAFF	TGTGCCAGCAGCACCGGGGAGCAGACTGAAGCTTTCTTT
TRBV19	.	TRBJ2-7	TRBD1	CAIVGQFFSFAQYF	TGTGCCATTGTGGGACAGTTTTTTTCTTTCGCGCAGTACTTC
TRBV6-1	once	TRBJ1-1	.	CASSATAGQMNTEAFF	TGTGCCAGCAGTGCCACAGCGGGGCAGATGAACACTGAAGCTTTCTTT
TRBV3-1/TRBV3-2	.	TRBJ2-7	.	CATSGSVTTYEQYF	TGTGCCACCAGCGGGTCGGTCACTACCTACGAGCAGTACTTC
TRBV7-2	.	TRBJ2-3	.	CASSLDGLRSTDTQYF	TGTGCCAGCAGCTTAGATGGTCTACGTAGCACAGATACGCAGTATTTT
TRBV5-1	.	TRBJ1-2	.	CASSLESLGAAYGYTF	TGCGCCAGCAGCTTGGAATCCCTGGGAGCGGCCTATGGCTACACCTTC
TRBV2	.	TRBJ1-5	.	CASSGQHRHQPQHF	TGTGCCAGTTCGGGACAACATCGTCATCAGCCCCAGCATTTT
TRBV2	.	TRBJ2-7	TRBD2	CASSVGLAGSSYEQYF	TGTGCCAGCAGTGTTGGACTAGCGGGGAGTTCCTACGAGCAGTACTTC
TRBV6-5	.	TRBJ2-2	TRBD1	CASSSDRGGELFF	TGTGCCAGCAGTTCTGACAGGGGCGGGGAGCTGTTTTTT
TRBV3-1/TRBV3-2	.	TRBJ2-3	TRBD2	CASSQAGSSGGAGTDTQYF	TGTGCCAGCAGCCAAGCCGGGTCTAGCGGGGGGGCCGGAACAGATACGCAGTATTTT
TRBV5-1	once	TRBJ2-1	TRBD2	CASSGAAGGSYNEQFF	TGCGCCAGCAGCGGGGCAGCGGGGGGCTCCTACAATGAGCAGTTCTTC
TRBV11-1	.	TRBJ1-6	.	CASSSGGFVYNSPLHF	TGTGCCAGCAGCTCCGGCGGTTTTGTATATAATTCACCCCTCCACTTT
TRBV24-1	.	TRBJ2-3	.	CATSESTGKRADTQYF	TGTGCCACCAGTGAATCTACAGGGAAGAGGGCAGATACGCAGTATTTT
TRBV29-1	.	TRBJ2-2	.	CSVATGYTGELFF	TGCAGCGTTGCCACAGGGTACACCGGGGAGCTGTTTTTT
TRBV7-2	.	TRBJ2-7	TRBD1	CASSLASGQGYEQYF	TGTGCCAGCAGCTTAGCGTCCGGACAGGGCTACGAGCAGTACTTC
TRBV12-3/TRBV12-4	once	TRBJ2-6	.	CASSTSGANVLTF	TGTGCCAGTTCTACCTCCGGGGCCAACGTCCTGACTTTC
TRBV18	few	TRBJ1-1	.	CASSPSAGGTEAFF	TGTGCCAGCTCACCGTCGGCAGGAGGGACTGAAGCTTTCTTT
TRBV11-2	.	TRBJ1-1	.	CASSSTATRGMNTEAFF	TGTGCCAGCAGCTCCACGGCCACGAGAGGCATGAACACTGAAGCTTTCTTT
TRBV20-1	.	TRBJ2-7	.	CSASRGLLTHEQYF	TGCAGTGCTAGTCGCGGACTGTTAACCCACGAGCAGTACTTC
TRBV15	.	TRBJ1-3	TRBD1	CATSRVYTGGSGNTIYF	TGTGCCACCAGCAGAGTCTACACAGGGGGGTCTGGAAACACCATATATTTT
TRBV5-1	.	TRBJ2-5	TRBD1	CASSVTGKGQETQYF	TGCGCCAGCAGCGTGACAGGGAAGGGCCAAGAGACCCAGTACTTC
TRBV2	.	TRBJ2-7	.	CASSEGTSPLYEQYF	TGTGCCAGCAGTGAAGGGACAAGTCCCCTCTACGAGCAGTACTTC
TRBV30	.	TRBJ1-5	.	CAWSATAGLPQHF	TGTGCCTGGAGTGCAACGGCGGGACTTCCCCAGCATTTT
TRBV5-1	.	TRBJ2-2	.	CASSLLRGTGELFF	TGCGCCAGCAGCTTGTTAAGGGGGACCGGGGAGCTGTTTTTT
TRBV11-2	few	TRBJ2-3	TRBD2	CASSLRGGDPTDTQYF	TGTGCCAGCAGCTTACGGGGGGGGGACCCCACAGATACGCAGTATTTT
TRBV19	.	TRBJ2-3	TRBD1	CASSAHDRGTDTQYF	TGTGCCAGTAGTGCTCACGACAGGGGGACAGATACGCAGTATTTT
TRBV19	.	TRBJ2-1	.	CASSLRGNEQFF	TGTGCCAGTAGTTTACGAGGGAATGAGCAGTTCTTC
TRBV27	.	TRBJ1-6	.	CASSPYNSPLHF	TGTGCCAGCAGTCCTTATAATTCACCCCTCCACTTT
TRBV4-1	.	TRBJ2-1	TRBD1	CASSFPLQGAGNEQFF	TGCGCCAGCAGCTTCCCACTACAGGGGGCAGGGAATGAGCAGTTCTTC
TRBV5-1	once	TRBJ2-5	TRBD1	CASSSGQGALETQYF	TGCGCCAGCAGCTCGGGACAGGGTGCTCTAGAGACCCAGTACTTC
TRBV9	.	TRBJ2-6	TRBD1	CASSVGTGGSGANVLTF	TGTGCCAGCAGCGTAGGCACAGGGGGCTCTGGGGCCAACGTCCTGACTTTC
TRBV20-1	.	TRBJ2-5	TRBD1	CSASPTGGSWETQYF	TGCAGTGCTAGTCCTACAGGGGGCTCTTGGGAGACCCAGTACTTC